This T cell receptor beta chain was identified in a study of response to subunit inactivated influenza vaccine. Whole-study findings and limits: Authors proposed each seasonal influenza vaccination draws in few new T cells.

The length of the CDR3 is 16 residues. Per the germline V gene, CDR1 is DFQATT and CDR2 is SNEGSKA (reference sequence). Trimming cost V 4 bases and J 4 bases; bases outside gene matches: 11. Of note for this clonotype: Its antigen remains unknown.

Using its own MiXCR run on the RT-PCR reads, TCRdb lists one record per CDR3 protein. The data hold over 150,000 distinct CDR3 sequences, with nearly 9.5% observed a single time. This sequence was found in a man between 50 and 59 years old who received an inactivated influenza vaccine. This specimen was non-naive T cells sorted from PBMCs, taken on the day of vaccination. The rearrangement uses TRBV20-1 and TRBJ2-5; 11 nucleotides match TRBD2. CDR3: CSATTFSGGAAETQYF. As DNA, the CDR3 is TGCAGTGCTACCACCTTTAGCGGGGGGGCCGCAGAGACCCAGTACTTC.